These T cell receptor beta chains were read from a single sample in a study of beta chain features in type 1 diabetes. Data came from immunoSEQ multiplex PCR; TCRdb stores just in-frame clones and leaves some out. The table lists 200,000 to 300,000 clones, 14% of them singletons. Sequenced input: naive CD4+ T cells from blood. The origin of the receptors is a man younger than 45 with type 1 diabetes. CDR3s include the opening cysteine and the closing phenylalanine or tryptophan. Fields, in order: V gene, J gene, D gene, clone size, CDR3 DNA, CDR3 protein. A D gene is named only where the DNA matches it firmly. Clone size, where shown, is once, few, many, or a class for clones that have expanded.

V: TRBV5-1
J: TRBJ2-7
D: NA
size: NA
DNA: TGCGCCAGCAGCGGGGGACAAGGCTACGAGCAGTACTTC
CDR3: CASSGGQGYEQYF

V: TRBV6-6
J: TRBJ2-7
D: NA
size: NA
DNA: TGTGCCAGCAATTTGGACAATTCCTACGAGCAGTACTTC
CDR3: CASNLDNSYEQYF

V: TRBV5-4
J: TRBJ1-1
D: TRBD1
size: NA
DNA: TGTGCCAGCAGTCCGGGACAGATGAACACTGAAGCTTTCTTT
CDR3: CASSPGQMNTEAFF

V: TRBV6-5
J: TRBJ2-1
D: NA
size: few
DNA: TGTGCCAGCAGGGATAACAGGGCCCCCGACAATGAGCAGTTCTTC
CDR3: CASRDNRAPDNEQFF

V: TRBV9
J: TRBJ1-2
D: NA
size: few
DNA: TGTGCCAGCAGCGGCGGGGTCCTCTATGGCTACACCTTC
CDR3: CASSGGVLYGYTF

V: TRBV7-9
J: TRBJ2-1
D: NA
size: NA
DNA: TGTGCCAGCAGCCCTCTTTTTTCAGCGGACTACAATGAGCAGTTCTTC
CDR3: CASSPLFSADYNEQFF

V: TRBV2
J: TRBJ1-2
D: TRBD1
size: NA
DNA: TGTGCCAGCAGGGAATTCGTGGGACAGATTAACTATGGCTACACCTTC
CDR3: CASREFVGQINYGYTF

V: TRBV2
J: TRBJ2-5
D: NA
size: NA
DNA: TGTGCCAGCAGTCCGTGGGGGCGAGAGACCCAGTACTTC
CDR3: CASSPWGRETQYF

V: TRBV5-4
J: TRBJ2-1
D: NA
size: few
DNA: TGTGCCAGTACGCGGGCGGGCAGCTCCTACAATGAGCAGTTCTTC
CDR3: CASTRAGSSYNEQFF

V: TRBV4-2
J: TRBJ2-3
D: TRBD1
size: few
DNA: TGTGCCAGCAGCCAAGAAGGGGACAGGGTGTCAGATACGCAGTATTTT
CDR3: CASSQEGDRVSDTQYF

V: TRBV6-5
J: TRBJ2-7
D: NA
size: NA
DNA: TGTGCCACCCAGAGAAAACAGGGATCGCCTTACGAGCAGTACTTC
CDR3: CATQRKQGSPYEQYF

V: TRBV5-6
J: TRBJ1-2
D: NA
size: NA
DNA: TGTGCCAGCAGCTTGGGTAGCCTCATTAACTATGGCTACACCTTC
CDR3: CASSLGSLINYGYTF

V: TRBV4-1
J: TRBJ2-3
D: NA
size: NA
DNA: TGCGCCAGCCGAAATCCCCCTGCGGATACGCAGTATTTT
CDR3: CASRNPPADTQYF

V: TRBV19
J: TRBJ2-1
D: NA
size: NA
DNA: TGTGCCAGTAGTATAGACCTAACTAGCTACAATGAGCAGTTCTTC
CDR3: CASSIDLTSYNEQFF

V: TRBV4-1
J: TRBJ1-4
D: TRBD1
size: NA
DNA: TGCGCCAGCAGCCAAGCCGGACAGGGAGGTGAAAAACTGTTTTTT
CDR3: CASSQAGQGGEKLFF

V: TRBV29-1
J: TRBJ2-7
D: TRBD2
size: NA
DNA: TGCAGCGTTGAAGATTTTTCTGGACAGGGGACTAGCGGGGGCTACGAGCAGTACTTC
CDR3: CSVEDFSGQGTSGGYEQYF

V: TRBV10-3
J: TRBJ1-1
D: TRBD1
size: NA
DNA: TGTGCCATCAGTGATTCACAGGGGACGGGCACTGAAGCTTTCTTT
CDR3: CAISDSQGTGTEAFF

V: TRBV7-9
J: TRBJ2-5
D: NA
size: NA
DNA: TGTGCCAGCAGCTTAGGGGCATCAGCGGTGCGAGAGACCCAGTACTTC
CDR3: CASSLGASAVRETQYF

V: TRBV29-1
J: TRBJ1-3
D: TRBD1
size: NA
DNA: TGCAGCGTTGCCGGGACAGGGGGCGCTGAGGGGGGAAACACCATATATTTT
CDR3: CSVAGTGGAEGGNTIYF

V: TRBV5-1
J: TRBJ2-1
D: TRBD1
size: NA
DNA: TGCGCCAGCAGCTCGACCAGACAGGGGGCTCAAGGGCAGTTCTTC
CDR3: CASSSTRQGAQGQFF

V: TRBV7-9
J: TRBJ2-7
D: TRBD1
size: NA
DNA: TGTGCCAGCAGCTTAACGGGGACAGGAACCTACGAGCAGTACTTC
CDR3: CASSLTGTGTYEQYF

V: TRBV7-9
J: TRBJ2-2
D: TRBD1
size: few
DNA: TGTGCCAGCAGTTTTAGGGGGCGGAAAATTCAGACCGACACCGGGGAGCTGTTTTTT
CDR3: CASSFRGRKIQTDTGELFF

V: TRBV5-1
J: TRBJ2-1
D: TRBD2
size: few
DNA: TGCGCCAGCAGCTTGGTTAGCGGGGCAGACAATGAGCAGTTCTTC
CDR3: CASSLVSGADNEQFF

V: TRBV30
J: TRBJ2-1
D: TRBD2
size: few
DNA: TGTGCCTGGGGTAGCGGGAGGGCCGATGAGCAGTTCTTC
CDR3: CAWGSGRADEQFF

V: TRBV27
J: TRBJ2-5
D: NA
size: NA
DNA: TGTGCCAGCAGTTTACGGACGGGACAAGAGACCCAGTACTTC
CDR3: CASSLRTGQETQYF

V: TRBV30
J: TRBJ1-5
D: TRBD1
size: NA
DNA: TGTGCCTGGAGTACAGGGGGCGGCCAGCGCCAGCATTTT
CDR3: CAWSTGGGQRQHF

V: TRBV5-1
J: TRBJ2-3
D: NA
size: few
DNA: TGCGCCAGCAGCTCCGGACAGACCACAGATACGCAGTATTTT
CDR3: CASSSGQTTDTQYF

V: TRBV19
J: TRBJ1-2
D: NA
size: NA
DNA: TGTGCCAGTAGTATGCAGACCGAACCCGGGTATGGCTACACCTTC
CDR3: CASSMQTEPGYGYTF

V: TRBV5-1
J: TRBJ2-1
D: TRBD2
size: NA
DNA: TGCGCCAGCAGCAGGGGACTAGCGGGAGGGCCAAATGAGCAGTTCTTC
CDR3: CASSRGLAGGPNEQFF

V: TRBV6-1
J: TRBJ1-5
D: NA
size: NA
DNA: TGTGCCAGCAGTGGGACAGGCAATCAGCCCCAGCATTTT
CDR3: CASSGTGNQPQHF

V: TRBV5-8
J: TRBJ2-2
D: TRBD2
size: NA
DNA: TGTGCCAGCAGCCGACTAGCAAACACCGGGGAGCTGTTTTTT
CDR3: CASSRLANTGELFF

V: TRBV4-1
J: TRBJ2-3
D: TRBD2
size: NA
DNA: TGCGCCAGCAGCCAACCCGGGACTAGCGGTACGGATACGCAGTATTTT
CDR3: CASSQPGTSGTDTQYF

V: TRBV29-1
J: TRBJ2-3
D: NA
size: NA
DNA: TGCAGCGTTGATCTCCAGAGCACAGATACGCAGTATTTT
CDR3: CSVDLQSTDTQYF

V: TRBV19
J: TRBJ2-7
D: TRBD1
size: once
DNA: TGTGCCAGTAGAACCGGGACAGGGACCTACGAGCAGTACTTC
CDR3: CASRTGTGTYEQYF

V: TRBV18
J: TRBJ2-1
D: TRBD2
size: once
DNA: TGTGCCAGCTCACCGGGTCTAGCGGATTACAATGAGCAGTTCTTC
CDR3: CASSPGLADYNEQFF

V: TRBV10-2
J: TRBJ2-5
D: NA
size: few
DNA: TGCGCCAGCAGTGCTCAGGGCCAAGAGACCCAGTACTTC
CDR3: CASSAQGQETQYF

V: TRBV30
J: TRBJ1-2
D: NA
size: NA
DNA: TGTGCCTGGAGGCCCAGGGTTTTGTCCTATGGCTACACCTTC
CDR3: CAWRPRVLSYGYTF

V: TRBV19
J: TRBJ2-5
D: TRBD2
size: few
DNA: TGTGCCAGTAGAGGACTAGCGAAGGGAGAGACCCAGTACTTC
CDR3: CASRGLAKGETQYF

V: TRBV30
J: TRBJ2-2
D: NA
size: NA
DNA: TGTGCCTGGAGCCCCCCCGGACAGACCTCAGGGGAGCTGTTTTTT
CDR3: CAWSPPGQTSGELFF

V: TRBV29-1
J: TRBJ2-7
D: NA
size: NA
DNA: TGCAGCGTCTGGGACATCCGCTCCTACGAGCAGTACTTC
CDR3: CSVWDIRSYEQYF

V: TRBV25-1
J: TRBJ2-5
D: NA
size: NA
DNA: TGTGCCAGCAGTGAGGCACTAACGGGAGAGACCCAGTACTTC
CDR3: CASSEALTGETQYF

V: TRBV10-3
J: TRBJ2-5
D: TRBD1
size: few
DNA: TGTGCCATCAGAACAGGGGAACAAGAGACCCAGTACTTC
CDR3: CAIRTGEQETQYF

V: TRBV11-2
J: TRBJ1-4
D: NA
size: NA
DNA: TGTGCCAGCAGCCCAGCGGGGGGAAATGAAAAACTGTTTTTT
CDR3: CASSPAGGNEKLFF

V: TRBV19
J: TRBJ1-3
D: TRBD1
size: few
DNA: TGTGCCAGTAGTATACGACAGGGCTCTGGAAACACCATATATTTT
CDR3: CASSIRQGSGNTIYF

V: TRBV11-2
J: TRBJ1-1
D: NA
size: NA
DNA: TGTGCCAGCAGTTTCGCAGGGAACACTGAAGCTTTCTTT
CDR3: CASSFAGNTEAFF

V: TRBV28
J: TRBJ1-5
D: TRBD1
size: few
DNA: TGTGCCAGCAGGCTTACAGGGGAGGCGAGCAATCAGCCCCAGCATTTT
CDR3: CASRLTGEASNQPQHF

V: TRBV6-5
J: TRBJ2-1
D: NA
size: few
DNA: TGTGCCAGCAGTTCTACTATTCGGGGTTACAATGAGCAGTTCTTC
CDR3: CASSSTIRGYNEQFF

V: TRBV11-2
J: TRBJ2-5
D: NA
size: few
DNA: TGTGCCAGCAGCTTAAGAGCTGTGGCAGGTTTGGTGGAGACCCAGTACTTC
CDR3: CASSLRAVAGLVETQYF

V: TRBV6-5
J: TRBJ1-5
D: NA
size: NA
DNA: TGTGCCAGCAGAAGCGGGGACCATCAGCCCCAGCATTTT
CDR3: CASRSGDHQPQHF

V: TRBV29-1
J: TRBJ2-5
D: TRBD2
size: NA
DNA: TGCAGCGCGGGAGGTACTTTCCAAGAGACCCAGTACTTC
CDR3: CSAGGTFQETQYF

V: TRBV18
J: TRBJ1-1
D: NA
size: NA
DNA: TGTGCCAGCTCACCAAATTATCTGGCAGAAGCTTTCTTT
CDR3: CASSPNYLAEAFF

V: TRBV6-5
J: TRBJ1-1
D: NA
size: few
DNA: TGTGCCAGCAGCCGAGCGTCGGGGTCTGGTGAAGCTTTCTTT
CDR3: CASSRASGSGEAFF

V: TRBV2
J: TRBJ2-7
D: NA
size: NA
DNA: TGTGCCAGCCGGCGGGACTCGGACCACGAGCAGTACTTC
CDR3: CASRRDSDHEQYF

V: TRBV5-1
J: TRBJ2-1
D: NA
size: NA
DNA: TGCGCCAGCAGCTTGGATGGACTGGCGAGGGGGAATGAGCAGTTCTTC
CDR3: CASSLDGLARGNEQFF